The 10 T cell receptor beta chains below were found in one sample sequenced in a study of blood T cell repertoires in COVID-19. Assay used: immunoSEQ multiplex PCR; TCRdb lists only in-frame clones, some missing. The sample lists approximately 70,000 clones, 87% occurring once. Sequenced material: peripheral blood. All receptors derive from a woman in her forties or fifties with COVID-19, enrolled during active disease.

The gene calls are TRBV29-1 and TRBJ1-1, with 8 bases that match TRBD1. The CDR3 extends over 13 amino acids. Germline values: CDR1 SQVTM, CDR2 ANQGSEA. V lost 6 bases to trimming and J lost 5 bases; unmatched junction nucleotides: 8. CDR3 nucleotides: TGCAGCGTACGGCAAGGACAGGGAACTGAAGCTTTCTTT. Its translation: CSVRQGQGTEAFF.

V and J are TRBV7-9 and TRBJ1-1; D may be TRBD1 (6 bases). Germline loops: CDR1 SEHNR, CDR2 FQNEAQ (reference sequence). V dropped 6 bases and J dropped 1 base, with 9 bases sitting between them. This CDR3 contains 13 residues. The CDR3 nucleotides read TGTGCCAGCAGTTTGGACAGGAACACTGAAGCTTTCTTT. Protein sequence: CASSLDRNTEAFF.

The rearrangement links TRBV14 to TRBJ2-7; D is possibly TRBD1 (6 bases). The germline V gene has CDR1 SGHDN and CDR2 FVKESK. Trimming pared 6 bases from V and 3 bases from J, leaving 15 bases between. CDR3 length equals 14 residues. The CDR3 DNA is TGTGCCAGCAGTCTCGGGACACCGATCTACGAGCAGTACTTC. Encoded protein: CASSLGTPIYEQYF. Using reference TRBV14 and TRBJ2-7 for the parts outside the CDR3, the full variable domain is EAGVTQFPSHSVIEKGQTVTLRCDPISGHDNLYWYRRVMGKEIKFLLHFVKESKQDESGMPNNRFLAERTGGTYSTLKVQPAELEDSGVYFCASSLGTPIYEQYFGPGTRLTVT.

This chain joins TRBV11-2 and TRBJ2-1; D not certain. Germline V CDR1 and CDR2: SGHAT, FQNNGV. This CDR3 is built from 13 residues. Trimming shortened V by 1 base and J by 4 bases, and 5 bases separated the two germline ends. CDR3 residues: CASSLGLYNEQFF. The DNA for the CDR3 is TGTGCCAGCAGCTTAGGACTTTACAATGAGCAGTTCTTC.

This sequence joins TRBV5-4 and TRBJ2-5; the match to TRBD2 covers 7 bases. V lost 1 base, J lost 4 bases, and 4 bases stayed unmatched. This CDR3 has 14 residues. CDR1 is SGHNT and CDR2 is YYREEE in the germline V gene (reference sequence). CDR3 region: CASSLSGTTETQYF. CDR3 bases: TGTGCCAGCAGCTTGTCCGGGACTACAGAGACCCAGTACTTC.

The chain has TRBV3-1 (or the pseudogene TRBV3-2) and TRBJ1-2, with a possible D match to TRBD1 (6 bases). V dropped 4 bases and J dropped 4 bases, with 22 bases sitting between them. Germline loops: CDR1 LGHDT, CDR2 YNNKEL (reference sequence). The CDR3 runs to 17 residues. Here the CDR3 DNA reads TGTGCCAGCAGCCCAACCCGTGGCAGGGGAGTGGGCTATGGCTACACCTTC. Translating it yields CASSPTRGRGVGYGYTF.

This chain joins TRBV28 and TRBJ1-3; TRBD1 might be the D (6 bases). V was pared by 6 bases and J by 10 bases, with 16 bases between. This CDR3 region has 13 residues. CDR1 and CDR2 (germline): MDHEN, SYDVKM. The CDR3 here is CASSPGGGTTIYF. The CDR3 DNA sequence: TGTGCCAGCAGCCCCGGGGGGGGGACAACCATATATTTT. The whole variable domain, remainder taken from reference TRBV28 and TRBJ1-3, is DVKVTQSSRYLVKRTGEKVFLECVQDMDHENMFWYRQDPGLGLRLIYFSYDVKMKEKGDIPEGYSVSREKKERFSLILESASTNQTSMYLCASSPGGGTTIYFGEGSWLTVV.

The chain uses TRBV30 and TRBJ1-1; D not resolved. V shed 3 bases and J shed 4 bases, with 3 bases lying between them. The CDR3 sequence is 10 residues long. CDR1 is GTSNPN and CDR2 is SVGIG in the germline V gene (reference sequence). This CDR3 reads CAWRATEAFF. The CDR3 region has the DNA TGTGCCTGGAGAGCCACTGAAGCTTTCTTT.

This chain joins TRBV19 and TRBJ2-3; 7 bases are shared with TRBD1. The CDR3 consists of 17 residues. The germline V gene has CDR1 LNHDA and CDR2 SQIVND (reference sequence). Losses at the gene ends were 1 base for V and 4 bases for J; bases not matched to a gene: 11. The CDR3 sequence: CASSIVFGDSIADTQYF. CDR3 DNA: TGTGCCAGTAGTATAGTATTCGGGGACAGCATAGCAGATACGCAGTATTTT.

The chain employs TRBV4-1 and TRBJ1-5; no firm D call. V was cut by 5 bases and J by 6 bases, with 17 bases left in between. The CDR3 sequence is 15 residues long. Germline V gene sequence: CDR1 MGHRA, CDR2 YSYEKL. The CDR3 here is CASSFLRGDSQPQHF. CDR3 DNA sequence: TGCGCCAGCAGCTTCCTACGGGGAGATTCTCAGCCCCAGCATTTT.